This passage covers 8 T cell receptor beta chains from one sample sequenced in a study of blood T cell repertoires in COVID-19. Clones were read by immunoSEQ multiplex PCR, and TCRdb kept only the in-frame ones, dropping some. The sample holds about 360,000 clones, around 87% seen once. Sequenced input: peripheral blood. All receptors come from a human donor in a cohort sampled during active COVID-19.

This clone was counted between two and nine times. This chain connects TRBV7-3 to TRBJ2-1, with 8 bases aligning to TRBD2. With V trimmed by 3 bases and J by 4 bases, 5 bases remained unmatched. This CDR3 is 15 amino acids long. The germline V gene has CDR1 SGHTA and CDR2 FQGTGA. In DNA form, the CDR3 reads TGTGCCAGCAGCTTTTCCGCGGGAGGTTACAATGAGCAGTTCTTC. It encodes CASSFSAGGYNEQFF.

This rearrangement joins TRBV4-1 to TRBJ2-6; D remains unclear. The ends were cut back, 4 bases at V and 6 bases at J, with 19 bases in the middle. The CDR3 is made up of 17 amino acids. CDR1 MGHRA and CDR2 YSYEKL come from the germline V gene. CDR3 protein: CASSRGGLVQSANVLTF. The CDR3 coding sequence is TGCGCCAGCAGCCGCGGCGGATTAGTTCAGTCGGCCAACGTCCTGACTTTC.

V gene TRBV25-1 combines with J gene TRBJ2-3; possibly TRBD1 for D (6 bases). This CDR3 has 17 amino acids. V was cut by 1 base and J by 0 bases, with 14 bases left in between. Germline CDR1 is MGHDK and CDR2 is SYGVNS. This CDR3 reads CASSELRTGNSTDTQYF. The CDR3 nucleotides read TGTGCCAGCAGTGAATTACGAACAGGGAATAGCACAGATACGCAGTATTTT.

This clone was detected once. This chain joins TRBV12-5 and TRBJ1-4; D is ambiguous. The CDR3 has 14 amino acids. Germline CDR1 reads LGHNT; CDR2 reads FRNRAP. V lost 5 bases and J lost 2, with 9 bases in between. CDR3 sequence (DNA): TGTGCTAGTGGTAATCCTTTTACTAATGAAAAACTGTTTTTT. It is translated as CASGNPFTNEKLFF.

CDR3 residues: CAISPGTSTTDTQYF. The CDR3 DNA follows: TGTGCCATCAGCCCTGGGACTAGCACCACAGATACGCAGTATTTT. The rearrangement uses TRBV10-3 and TRBJ2-3, with 9 bases lining up with TRBD2. Looked up from germline, CDR1 is ENHRY and CDR2 is SYGVKD. J gave up 2 bases and V 6 bases, and 6 bases lay outside the gene matches. CDR3 length: 15 residues.

This chain connects TRBV5-1 to TRBJ2-2; D may be TRBD1 (6 bases). The CDR3 contains 14 residues. V lost 0 bases, J lost 11 bases, and 14 bases lay in between. Germline CDR1 SGHRS, CDR2 YFSETQ. In nucleotides, the CDR3 is TGCGCCAGCAGCTTGGCCAACAGGGACGGAGAGCTGTTTTTT. Translating it yields CASSLANRDGELFF.

In nucleotides, the CDR3 is TGCGCCAGCAGCCAGCCGACTAGCGGGAAAAAAGATACGCAGTATTTT. As protein: CASSQPTSGKKDTQYF. This chain links TRBV4-1 with TRBJ2-3, with TRBD2 matching 11 bases. Germline V gives CDR1 MGHRA, CDR2 YSYEKL. CDR3 size: 16 residues. Germline trimming cut 3 bases from V and 5 bases from J; bases unmatched to any gene: 7.

This rearrangement joins TRBV19 to TRBJ1-5; D unresolved. The CDR3 length is 15 residues. The V gene lost 3 bases and the J gene lost 7 bases, with 16 bases spanning the gap. Germline V gene sequence: CDR1 LNHDA, CDR2 SQIVND (reference sequence). Written as DNA, the CDR3 is TGTGCCAGTAGTATGGAGAGCGGGCCTGGGCAGCCCCAGCATTTT. This translates into CASSMESGPGQPQHF.